This T cell receptor beta chain came from a study of control samples from healthy donors and cancer patients. Sequenced by immunoSEQ multiplex PCR; TCRdb stores in-frame clones only, minus some. The sample has 100,000 to 150,000 clones, roughly 90% seen once. The CDR3 covers 19 residues. With V trimmed by 0 bases and J by 8 bases, 13 bases remained unmatched. The germline gives CDR1 KGHDR, CDR2 SFDVKD. This TCR was sampled from a man aged 50 to 60 in good health. The sample taken for sequencing was blood. V usage is TRBV24-1 and J usage is TRBJ2-1; TRBD1 matches 12 bases. The CDR3, as DNA: TGTGCCACCAGTGATTTGCAAGGCCGGGACAGGGGGCTGGTAGATGAGCAGTTCTTC. It codes for CATSDLQGRDRGLVDEQFF.